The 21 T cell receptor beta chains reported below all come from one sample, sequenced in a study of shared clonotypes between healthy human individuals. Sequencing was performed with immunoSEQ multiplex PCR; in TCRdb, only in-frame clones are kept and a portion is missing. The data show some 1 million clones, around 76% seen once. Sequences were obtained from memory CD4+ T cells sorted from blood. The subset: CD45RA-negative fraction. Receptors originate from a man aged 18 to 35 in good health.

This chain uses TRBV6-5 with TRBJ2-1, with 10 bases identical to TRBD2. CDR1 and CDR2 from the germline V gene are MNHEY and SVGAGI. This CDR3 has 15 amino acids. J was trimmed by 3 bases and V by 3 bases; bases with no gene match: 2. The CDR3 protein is CASSYSGGLYNEQFF. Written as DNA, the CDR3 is TGTGCCAGCAGTTATAGCGGGGGGCTCTACAATGAGCAGTTCTTC.

In DNA form, the CDR3 reads TGTGCCACCACGGGACAGTTGAATTCACCCCTCCACTTT. This sequence encodes CATTGQLNSPLHF. The chain joins TRBV10-3 to TRBJ1-6, with 7 bases aligning to TRBD1. This CDR3 is 13 amino acids long. The ends lost 10 bases at V and 7 bases at J; junction bases unmatched: 7. CDR1 and CDR2 from the germline V gene are ENHRY and SYGVKD.

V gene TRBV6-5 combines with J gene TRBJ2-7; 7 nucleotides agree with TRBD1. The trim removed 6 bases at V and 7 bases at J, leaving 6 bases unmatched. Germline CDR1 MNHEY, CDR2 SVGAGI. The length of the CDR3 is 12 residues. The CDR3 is CASRQGKGEQYF. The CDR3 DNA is TGTGCCAGCAGACAGGGGAAGGGAGAGCAGTACTTC.

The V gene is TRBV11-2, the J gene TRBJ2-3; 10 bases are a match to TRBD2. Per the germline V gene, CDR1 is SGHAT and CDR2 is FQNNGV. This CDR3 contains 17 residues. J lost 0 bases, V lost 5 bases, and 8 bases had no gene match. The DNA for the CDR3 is TGTGCCAGCAGCCGCTCTACTAGCGGGACCAGCACAGATACGCAGTATTTT. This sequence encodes CASSRSTSGTSTDTQYF.

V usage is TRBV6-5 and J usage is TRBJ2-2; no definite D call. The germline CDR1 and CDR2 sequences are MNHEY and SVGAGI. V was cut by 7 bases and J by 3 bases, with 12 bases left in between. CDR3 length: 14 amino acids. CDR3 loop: CASMIKGDTGELFF. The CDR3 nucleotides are TGTGCCAGCATGATTAAGGGCGACACCGGGGAGCTGTTTTTT.

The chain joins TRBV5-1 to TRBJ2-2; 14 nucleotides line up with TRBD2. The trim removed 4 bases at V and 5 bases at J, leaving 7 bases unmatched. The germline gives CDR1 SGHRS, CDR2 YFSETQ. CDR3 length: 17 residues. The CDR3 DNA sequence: TGCGCCAGCAGCCCCCGACTAGCGGGGGGGCAGACCGGGGAGCTGTTTTTT. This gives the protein CASSPRLAGGQTGELFF.

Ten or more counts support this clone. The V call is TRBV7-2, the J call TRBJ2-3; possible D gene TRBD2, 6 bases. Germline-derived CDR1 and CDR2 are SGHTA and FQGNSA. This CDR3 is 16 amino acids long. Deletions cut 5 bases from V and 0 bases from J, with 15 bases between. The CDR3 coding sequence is TGTGCCAGCAGCCCCCGAGCGGGCCCTAGCACAGATACGCAGTATTTT. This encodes CASSPRAGPSTDTQYF.

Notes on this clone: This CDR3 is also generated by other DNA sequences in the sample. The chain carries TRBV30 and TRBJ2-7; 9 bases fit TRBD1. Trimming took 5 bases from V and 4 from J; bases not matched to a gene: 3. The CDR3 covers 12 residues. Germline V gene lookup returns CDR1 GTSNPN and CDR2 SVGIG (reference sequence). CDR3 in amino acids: CAWDRGGYEQYF. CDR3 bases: TGTGCCTGGGACAGGGGGGGATACGAGCAGTACTTC. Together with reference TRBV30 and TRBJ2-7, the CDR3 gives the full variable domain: SQTIHQWPATLVQPVGSPLSLECTVEGTSNPNLYWYRQAAGRGLQLLFYSVGIGQISSEVPQNLSASRPQDRQFILSSKKLLLSDSGFYLCAWDRGGYEQYFGPGTRLTVT.

CDR3 DNA sequence: TGTGCCAGTCAGGGTCCTTCAGGCACTGAAGCTTTCTTT. It codes for CASQGPSGTEAFF. J is TRBJ1-1 and V is TRBV5-4; D might be TRBD1 (5 bases). The CDR3 is made up of 13 amino acids. V gave up 8 bases and J gave up 4 bases, with 15 bases separating them. The V gene's germline CDR1 is SGHNT and CDR2 YYREEE (reference sequence).

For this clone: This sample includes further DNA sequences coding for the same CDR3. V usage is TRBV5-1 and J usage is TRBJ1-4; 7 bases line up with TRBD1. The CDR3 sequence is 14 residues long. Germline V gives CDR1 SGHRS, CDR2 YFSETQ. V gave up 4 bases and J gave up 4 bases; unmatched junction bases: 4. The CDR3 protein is CASSPGTDNEKLFF. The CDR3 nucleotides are TGCGCCAGCAGCCCCGGGACAGATAATGAAAAACTGTTTTTT.

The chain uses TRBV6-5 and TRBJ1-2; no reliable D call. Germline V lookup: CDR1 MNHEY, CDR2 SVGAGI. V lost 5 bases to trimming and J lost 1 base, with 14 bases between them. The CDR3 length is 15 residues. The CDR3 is CASSPSGLLNYGYTF. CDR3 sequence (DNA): TGTGCCAGCAGTCCCAGCGGGCTGCTTAACTATGGCTACACCTTC.

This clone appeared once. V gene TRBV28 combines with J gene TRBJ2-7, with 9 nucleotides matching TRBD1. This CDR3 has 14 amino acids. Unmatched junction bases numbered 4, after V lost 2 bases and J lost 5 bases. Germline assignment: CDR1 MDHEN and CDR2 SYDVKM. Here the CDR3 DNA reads TGTGCCAGCAGTTTAGGGACAGGGACGGACGAGCAGTACTTC. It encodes CASSLGTGTDEQYF.

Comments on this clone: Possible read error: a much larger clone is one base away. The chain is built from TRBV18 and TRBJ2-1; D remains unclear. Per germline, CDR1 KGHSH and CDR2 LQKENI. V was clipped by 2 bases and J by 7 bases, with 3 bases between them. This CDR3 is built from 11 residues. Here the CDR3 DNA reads TGTGCCAGCTCACCAATTAATGAGCAGTTCTTC. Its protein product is CASSPINEQFF.

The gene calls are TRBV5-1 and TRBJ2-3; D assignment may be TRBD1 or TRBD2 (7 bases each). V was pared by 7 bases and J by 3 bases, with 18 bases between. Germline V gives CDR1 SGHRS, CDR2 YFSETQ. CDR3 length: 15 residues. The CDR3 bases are TGCGCCAGCCGGACAGGACTAGTGGAGACAGATACGCAGTATTTT. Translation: CASRTGLVETDTQYF.

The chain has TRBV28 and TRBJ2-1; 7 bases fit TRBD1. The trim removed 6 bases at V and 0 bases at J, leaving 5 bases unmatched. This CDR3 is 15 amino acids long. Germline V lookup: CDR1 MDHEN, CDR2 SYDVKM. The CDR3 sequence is CASRNTGASYNEQFF. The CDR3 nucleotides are TGTGCCAGCAGAAACACAGGGGCCTCCTACAATGAGCAGTTCTTC.

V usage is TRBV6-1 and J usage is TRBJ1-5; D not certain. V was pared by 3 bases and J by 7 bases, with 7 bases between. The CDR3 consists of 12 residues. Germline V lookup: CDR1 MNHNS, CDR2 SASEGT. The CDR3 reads CASSDGRQPQHF. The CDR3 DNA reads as TGTGCCAGCAGTGATGGGAGGCAGCCCCAGCATTTT.

The CDR3 here is CASSVNGLNTEAFF. The CDR3 nucleotides read TGTGCCAGCAGCGTAAACGGATTGAACACTGAAGCTTTCTTT. V and J are TRBV9 and TRBJ1-1, with D unclear. The CDR3 spans 14 residues. V was trimmed by 1 base and J by 0 bases, leaving 7 bases between them. Germline V CDR1 and CDR2: SGDLS, YYNGEE.

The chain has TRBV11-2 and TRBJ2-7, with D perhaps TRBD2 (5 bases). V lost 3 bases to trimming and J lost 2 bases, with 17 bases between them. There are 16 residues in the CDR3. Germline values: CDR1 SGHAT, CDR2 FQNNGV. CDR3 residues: CASSFETGTETYEQYF. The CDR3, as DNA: TGTGCCAGCAGCTTTGAGACGGGAACTGAGACCTACGAGCAGTACTTC.

The DNA for the CDR3 is TGTGCCAGCAGTGCCTTACAGGCTATCGAGCAGTACTTC. Protein sequence: CASSALQAIEQYF. The gene calls are TRBV25-1 and TRBJ2-7, with D perhaps TRBD1 (5 bases). The CDR3 is 13 residues long. Germline V lookup: CDR1 MGHDK, CDR2 SYGVNS. Trimming took off 4 bases at V and 6 bases at J, with 13 bases between the two ends.

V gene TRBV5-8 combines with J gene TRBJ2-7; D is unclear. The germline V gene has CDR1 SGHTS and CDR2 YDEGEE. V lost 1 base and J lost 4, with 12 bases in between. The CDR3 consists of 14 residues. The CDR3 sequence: CASSLIYGSYEQYF. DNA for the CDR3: TGTGCCAGCAGCTTGATCTATGGGTCTTACGAGCAGTACTTC.

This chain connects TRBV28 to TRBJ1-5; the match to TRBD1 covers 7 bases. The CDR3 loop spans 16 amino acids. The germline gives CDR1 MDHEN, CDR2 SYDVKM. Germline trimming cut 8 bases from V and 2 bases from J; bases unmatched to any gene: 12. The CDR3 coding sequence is TGTGCCAGCTTTACTTACAGGGGCGTTGGCAATCAGCCCCAGCATTTT. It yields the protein CASFTYRGVGNQPQHF.